A single sample gave rise to the 17 T cell receptor beta chains below, sequenced in a study of T cell repertoires in cytomegalovirus infection. TCRdb re-called the reads through MiXCR, storing one row per CDR3 protein. The sample carries about 830,000 distinct CDR3 sequences, about 31% recorded once. Antigens for these TCRs are unknown. This material consisted of cultured CD8+ T cells from PBMCs, taken from culture after CMV antigen stimulation. The receptors here all came from a human donor in good health (CMV status not recorded). Some clones in this sample may be carry-over from other donors' samples.

The chain employs TRBV29-1 and TRBJ2-1, with D possibly being TRBD2 (5 bases). The V end was cut by 4 bases, the J end by 9 bases, with 13 bases between. The CDR3 spans 12 residues. Germline V gene lookup returns CDR1 SQVTM and CDR2 ANQGSEA. DNA of the CDR3: TGCAGCGTTGCTCATGCAGGAGGTGAGCAGTTCTTC. This translates into CSVAHAGGEQFF.

This clonotype has a count of ten or more. The chain has TRBV4-1 and TRBJ1-2, with 7 nucleotides matching TRBD1. From germline, CDR1 is MGHRA and CDR2 YSYEKL. The CDR3 sequence is 18 residues long. Trimming took 3 bases from V and 1 from J; bases not matched to a gene: 14. CDR3 sequence: CASSHGPLGQADNYGYTF. The DNA for the CDR3 is TGCGCCAGCAGCCATGGGCCGCTAGGACAGGCGGATAACTATGGCTACACCTTC.

In this sample, this clonotype turned up a few times. The chain recombines TRBV25-1 with TRBJ1-2; D is possibly TRBD1 (5 bases). This CDR3 has 20 amino acids. Germline assignment: CDR1 MGHDK and CDR2 SYGVNS. Trimming stripped 0 bases from V and 0 bases from J, with 23 bases between. The CDR3 DNA reads TGTGCCAGCAGTGAATATTTCGCAGGGATGGGGTCAGATACTAACTATGGCTACACCTTC. This sequence encodes CASSEYFAGMGSDTNYGYTF.

This rearrangement joins TRBV5-1 to TRBJ1-1, with 9 bases matching TRBD1. This CDR3 comprises 19 residues. Germline V gene sequence: CDR1 SGHRS, CDR2 YFSETQ. The V and J ends lost 6 bases and 5 bases, in that order; junction bases with no gene match: 23. The CDR3 region is CASTWGQGSHRGVETEAFF. The CDR3 nucleotides are TGCGCCAGCACCTGGGGACAGGGCTCACACCGAGGGGTGGAAACTGAAGCTTTCTTT.

The chain combines TRBV6-2 or TRBV6-3 with TRBJ2-7, with 7 bases fitting TRBD1. V lost 3 bases to trimming and J lost 2 bases; unmatched junction nucleotides: 4. The germline V gene has CDR1 MNHEY and CDR2 SVGEGT. The CDR3 spans 14 residues. The CDR3 spells CASSYDRVTYEQYV. CDR3 bases: TGTGCCAGCAGTTATGACAGGGTCACCTACGAGCAGTACGTC.

The chain has TRBV4-1 and TRBJ2-7, with a weak D call TRBD2 (6 bases). Deletions cut 1 base from V and 7 bases from J, with 14 bases between. The CDR3 extends over 14 amino acids. Germline CDR1 MGHRA, CDR2 YSYEKL. The CDR3 spells CASSQGSPAGEQYV. CDR3 DNA: TGCGCCAGCAGCCAAGGCAGTCCGGCGGGGGAGCAGTACGTC.

In its sample, this clonotype was seen many times. This chain uses TRBV7-9 with TRBJ2-1; D remains ambiguous. CDR3 length: 13 amino acids. The V gene lost 7 bases and the J gene lost 2 bases, with 9 bases spanning the gap. Germline V CDR1 and CDR2: SEHNR, FQNEAQ (reference sequence). CDR3 loop: CASITPPYNEQFF. In nucleotides, the CDR3 is TGTGCCAGCATCACGCCCCCCTACAATGAGCAGTTCTTC.

This clonotype was observed a few times. The chain uses TRBV27 and TRBJ2-3; 15 nucleotides align to TRBD2. The J segment lost 3 bases and the V segment lost 3 bases, leaving 1 base of the junction unmatched. The CDR3 is 16 residues long. Per germline, CDR1 MNHEY and CDR2 SMNVEV (reference sequence). The CDR3 DNA reads as TGTGCCAGCAGTTTCGGACTAGCGGGGGGGACAGATACGCAGTATTTT. It is translated as CASSFGLAGGTDTQYF.

As to this clonotype: Because it lacks the conserved phenylalanine or tryptophan at the end, this CDR3 is likely a read error. The rearrangement links TRBV12-3 or TRBV12-4 to TRBJ1-2; a possible D gene is TRBD1 (6 bases). V was cut by 1 base and J by 1 base, with 25 bases left in between. This CDR3 comprises 20 residues. The CDR3 is CASSLGRFRGGAYLNYGYTI. CDR3 DNA: TGTGCCAGCAGTTTAGGGAGATTTAGGGGGGGCGCGTACCTTAACTATGGCTACACCATC.

This clonotype was picked up a small number of times. V and J are TRBV5-6 and TRBJ2-1, with D perhaps matching TRBD2 (6 bases). The CDR3 is 12 residues long. Germline CDR1 is SGHDT and CDR2 is YYEEEE. V shed 5 bases and J shed 12 bases, with 15 bases lying between them. In DNA, the CDR3 is TGTGCCAGCAGATCGGGGGTTGACAGGCAGTTCTTC. Translating gives CASRSGVDRQFF.

Remarks on this clonotype: A much bigger clone sits one base away, suggesting this may be a read error. The final CDR3 position lacks the conserved phenylalanine or tryptophan, pointing to a likely read error. The chain has TRBV7-2 and TRBJ2-3; the D gene is possibly TRBD2 (5 bases). Trimming stripped 5 bases from V and 2 bases from J, with 8 bases between. The length of the CDR3 is 13 residues. Germline V CDR1 and CDR2: SGHTA, FQGNSA. CDR3 in DNA: TGTGCCAGCAGCCGGGGATTCACAGATACGCAGTATTTA. The encoded protein is CASSRGFTDTQYL.

The table lists this clonotype with a few counts. The chain has TRBV15 and TRBJ2-6; either TRBD1 or TRBD2 may supply D (5 bases each). The CDR3 is 16 residues long. V lost 5 bases and J lost 0, with 11 bases in between. Germline-derived CDR1 and CDR2 are LNHNV and YYDKDF (reference sequence). CDR3 residues: CATSPGRSSGANVLTF. CDR3 nucleotide sequence: TGTGCCACCAGCCCGGGACGCAGCTCTGGGGCCAACGTCCTGACTTTC.

This clonotype was seen ten or more times. This sequence joins TRBV7-2 and TRBJ2-3; TRBD1 might be the D (7 bases). This CDR3 spans 18 amino acids. Germline loops: CDR1 SGHTA, CDR2 FQGNSA. Trimming removed 1 base from V and 6 bases from J, with 23 bases in between. The CDR3 bases are TGTGCCAGCAGCTTAGTGGCCCCCCAGGGGGGTCCCTGGGATACGCAGTATTTT. Its protein product is CASSLVAPQGGPWDTQYF. Combining the CDR3 with reference TRBV7-2 and TRBJ2-3 gives the whole variable domain GAGVSQSPSNKVTEKGKDVELRCDPISGHTALYWYRQSLGQGLEFLIYFQGNSAPDKSGLPSDRFSAERTGGSVSTLTIQRTQQEDSAVYLCASSLVAPQGGPWDTQYFGPGTRLTVL.

The J gene is TRBJ2-5, the V gene TRBV6-5, with TRBD1 identical over 8 bases. The CDR3 length is 15 residues. V lost 5 bases and J lost 1; bases outside the gene matches: 6. Germline CDR1 MNHEY, CDR2 SVGAGI. CDR3: CASSTQGQGQETQYF. The CDR3 DNA reads TGTGCCAGCAGTACTCAAGGACAGGGCCAAGAGACCCAGTACTTC.

The chain uses TRBV6-8 and TRBJ2-4, with TRBD2 matching over 10 bases. Trimming cost V 11 bases and J 2 bases; bases outside gene matches: 9. The CDR3 runs 15 residues. The germline CDR1 and CDR2 sequences are MNHGY and SAAAGT. Here the CDR3 reads CASKAGGLTKNIQYF. CDR3 in DNA: TGTGCCTCGAAAGCGGGGGGGCTGACCAAAAACATTCAGTACTTC.

This clonotype has a handful of counts. Its ends do not fully match the called genes, so a read error is possible. The rearrangement links TRBV4-1 to TRBJ2-1; TRBD2 aligns across 10 bases. In germline, CDR1 is MGHRA, CDR2 YSYEKL. The CDR3 is made up of 17 amino acids. Here the CDR3 DNA reads TGTGCCAGCAGCCTAGAATCTAGCGGGAGCTCCTACAATGAGCAGTTCTTC. It is translated as CASSLESSGSSYNEQFF.

In its sample, this clonotype was seen once. This sequence joins TRBV9 and TRBJ1-3; D is unclear. The CDR3 consists of 14 residues. V was cut by 1 base and J by 0 bases, with 5 bases left in between. The germline V gene encodes CDR1 SGDLS and CDR2 YYNGEE. The CDR3 is CASSVTYSGNTIYF. Written as DNA, the CDR3 is TGTGCCAGCAGCGTAACCTACTCTGGAAACACCATATATTTT. Drawing the rest from reference TRBV9 and TRBJ1-3, the complete variable domain is DSGVTQTPKHLITATGQRVTLRCSPRSGDLSVYWYQQSLDQGLQFLIQYYNGEERAKGNILERFSAQQFPDLHSELNLSSLELGDSALYFCASSVTYSGNTIYFGEGSWLTVV.